The 32 T cell receptor beta chains in this list originate from one sample, sequenced in a study of post-analysis software for immune sequencing data. Points from the study as a whole: The study found TRBV5-6, TRBV5-1 and TRBV20-1 among four to six TRBV segments more frequent in patients than controls.

Unique-molecular-identifier-tagged TCR beta cDNA libraries were used. In TCRdb, the PCR reads were re-called with MiXCR into one record per CDR3 protein. The sample yields approximately 630,000 distinct CDR3 sequences, approximately 59% seen once. Antigen specificity for these receptors is unknown. Sequenced: blood. These receptors originate from a girl aged 2 to 10 with multiple sclerosis.

This clonotype was recorded a few times. The chain uses TRBV20-1 and TRBJ2-5, with D possibly matching TRBD1 (5 bases). The germline CDR1 and CDR2 sequences are DFQATT and SNEGSKA (reference sequence). The germline V and J ends were trimmed by 6 bases and 2 bases, with 16 bases remaining between them. The CDR3 has 14 residues. The CDR3 loop reads CSAPDTGAQETQYF. CDR3 coding DNA: TGCAGTGCACCCGATACAGGCGCTCAAGAGACCCAGTACTTC.

The chain is built from TRBV10-3 and TRBJ1-1; TRBD1 matches at 8 bases. The length of the CDR3 is 14 residues. V lost 6 bases, J lost 4 bases, and 7 bases stayed unmatched. The germline V gene has CDR1 ENHRY and CDR2 SYGVKD. CDR3 in DNA: TGTGCCATCAGGGACAGGGAAGGGGGCACTGAAGCTTTCTTT. It translates to CAIRDREGGTEAFF.

The chain uses TRBV20-1 and TRBJ2-7, with TRBD1 identical over 8 bases. The CDR3 totals 12 residues. The germline V gene has CDR1 DFQATT and CDR2 SNEGSKA (reference sequence). Losses at the gene ends were 4 bases for V and 2 bases for J; bases not matched to a gene: 1. The CDR3 reads CSATGGAYEQYF. CDR3 coding DNA: TGCAGTGCTACAGGGGGCGCCTACGAGCAGTACTTC.

This clonotype was seen a handful of times. The chain recombines TRBV29-1 with TRBJ2-3, with D possibly matching TRBD1 (6 bases). Germline CDR1 is SQVTM and CDR2 is ANQGSEA. V shed 6 bases and J shed 3 bases, with 19 bases lying between them. CDR3 size: 15 residues. For the CDR3, the DNA is TGCAGCGTGCTGGCCGGGACACAAGGGACAGATACGCAGTATTTT. The encoded protein is CSVLAGTQGTDTQYF.

The chain couples TRBV20-1 to TRBJ2-1; 10 nucleotides align to TRBD1. The germline V gene has CDR1 DFQATT and CDR2 SNEGSKA (reference sequence). The CDR3 consists of 13 residues. V lost 2 bases to trimming and J lost 6 bases; unmatched junction nucleotides: 1. The CDR3 here is CSARWTGGNEQFF. The CDR3 DNA reads TGCAGTGCTAGATGGACAGGGGGCAATGAGCAGTTCTTC.

This clonotype has more than one count but fewer than ten. The V call is TRBV29-1, the J call TRBJ2-7, with 13 bases aligning to TRBD2. In germline, CDR1 is SQVTM, CDR2 ANQGSEA. V lost 7 bases, J lost 5 bases, and 5 bases stayed unmatched. The length of the CDR3 is 13 residues. CDR3 sequence: CSAGTSGVHEQYF. DNA for the CDR3: TGCAGCGCCGGGACTAGCGGGGTTCACGAGCAGTACTTC.

A few counts support this clonotype. V gene TRBV7-6 combines with J gene TRBJ2-1, with 7 positions matching TRBD2. V was clipped by 4 bases and J by 3 bases; unmatched bases: 9. The length of the CDR3 is 16 residues. Germline loops: CDR1 SGHVS, CDR2 FNYEAQ. The CDR3 reads CASSSQASGLYNEQFF. The DNA for the CDR3 is TGTGCCAGCAGCTCCCAGGCTAGCGGCCTCTACAATGAGCAGTTCTTC.

The rearrangement uses TRBV20-1 and TRBJ2-1; TRBD1 matches at 8 bases. This CDR3 region has 16 residues. Germline V gene sequence: CDR1 DFQATT, CDR2 SNEGSKA (reference sequence). Trimming removed 1 base from V and 4 bases from J; junction bases left unmatched: 9. CDR3 nucleotide sequence: TGCAGTGCTAGAGCCCGGGACAGGCAGTTATACAATGAGCAGTTCTTC. Its protein is CSARARDRQLYNEQFF.

This clonotype has a handful of counts. The rearrangement joins TRBV5-1 to TRBJ2-5; D may be TRBD1 or TRBD2 (5 bases each). The CDR3 contains 13 residues. V was shortened by 4 bases and J by 5 bases, with 12 bases between the two germline ends. CDR1 and CDR2 (germline): SGHRS, YFSETQ. The CDR3 region is CASSEGITETQYF. CDR3 bases: TGCGCCAGCAGCGAGGGGATAACTGAGACCCAGTACTTC.

The chain is built from TRBV7-2 and TRBJ1-2, with a possible D match to TRBD1 (5 bases). Germline CDR1 SGHTA, CDR2 FQGNSA. This CDR3 is 15 amino acids long. The V gene lost 3 bases and the J gene lost 6 bases, with 17 bases spanning the gap. CDR3: CASSFRDGGRNGYTF. In DNA form, the CDR3 reads TGTGCCAGCAGCTTCAGGGACGGGGGTAGGAATGGCTACACCTTC.

The chain is built from TRBV5-5 and TRBJ2-7; no definite D call. The germline CDR1 and CDR2 sequences are SGHKS and YYEKEE (reference sequence). The germline V and J ends were trimmed by 6 bases and 1 base, with 14 bases remaining between them. The CDR3 has 14 amino acids. CDR3 DNA: TGTGCCAGCAACATACGTACCGGGTCCTACGAGCAGTACTTC. Translated, it gives CASNIRTGSYEQYF.

This chain uses TRBV7-9 with TRBJ2-6; D is unclear. The ends were cut back, 4 bases at V and 1 base at J, with 14 bases in the middle. Germline values: CDR1 SEHNR, CDR2 FQNEAQ (reference sequence). The CDR3 has 17 residues. CDR3: CASSSPDGQSGANVLTF. For the CDR3, the DNA is TGTGCCAGCAGCTCCCCGGACGGCCAATCTGGGGCCAACGTCCTGACTTTC.

The genes are TRBV4-1 and TRBJ1-5, with D perhaps matching TRBD1 (5 bases). CDR1 and CDR2 (germline): MGHRA, YSYEKL. V lost 4 bases, J lost 6 bases, and 13 bases lay in between. CDR3 size: 14 residues. The chain's CDR3 is CASSPQGVGQPQHF. CDR3 bases: TGCGCCAGCAGCCCCCAGGGTGTGGGTCAGCCCCAGCATTTT.

The V gene is TRBV7-8, the J gene TRBJ2-2; 12 bases map to TRBD2. The germline V gene has CDR1 SGHVS and CDR2 FQNEAQ. J was trimmed by 2 bases and V by 5 bases; bases with no gene match: 9. The CDR3 runs 18 residues. The CDR3 nucleotides read TGTGCCAGCAGCCCGTGGCTAGCGGGAGGGCCTAACACCGGGGAGCTGTTTTTT. Translation gives CASSPWLAGGPNTGELFF.

This clonotype was counted only a few times. V gene TRBV29-1 combines with J gene TRBJ2-7; a weak D match, TRBD2 (6 bases). Between the trimmed V and J ends, which lost 4 bases and 3 bases, there was a span of 13 bases. Germline CDR1 and CDR2: SQVTM and ANQGSEA. CDR3 length: 13 amino acids. The CDR3 loop reads CSVGSSGYYEQYF. The CDR3 DNA sequence: TGCAGCGTTGGTAGTAGCGGATACTACGAGCAGTACTTC.

The chain recombines TRBV28 with TRBJ2-3, with D possibly being TRBD2 (5 bases). CDR1 and CDR2 (germline): MDHEN, SYDVKM. The CDR3 is 14 amino acids. Between the trimmed V and J ends, which lost 8 bases and 5 bases, there was a span of 17 bases. CDR3 region: CASRGLGAGDTQYF. The CDR3 coding sequence is TGTGCCAGCCGAGGGTTAGGAGCAGGAGATACGCAGTATTTT. The variable domain in full, with the rest retrieved from reference TRBV28 and TRBJ2-3, is DVKVTQSSRYLVKRTGEKVFLECVQDMDHENMFWYRQDPGLGLRLIYFSYDVKMKEKGDIPEGYSVSREKKERFSLILESASTNQTSMYLCASRGLGAGDTQYFGPGTRLTVL.

This clonotype was picked up a small number of times. J is TRBJ2-7 and V is TRBV29-1, with TRBD1 matching 7 bases. Germline CDR1 is SQVTM and CDR2 is ANQGSEA. V lost 4 bases and J lost 5; bases outside the gene matches: 8. The CDR3 loop spans 13 amino acids. CDR3 sequence: CSVGGGKTDEQYF. In DNA, the CDR3 is TGCAGCGTTGGAGGGGGCAAGACCGACGAGCAGTACTTC.

This clonotype was found many times. This chain links TRBV6-5 with TRBJ2-1; 8 nucleotides agree with TRBD2. Losses at the gene ends were 6 bases for V and 2 bases for J; bases not matched to a gene: 6. From germline, CDR1 is MNHEY and CDR2 SVGAGI. This CDR3 is built from 15 residues. CDR3 residues: CASSYSGETYNEQFF. The CDR3 DNA follows: TGTGCCAGCAGCTATAGCGGGGAAACCTACAATGAGCAGTTCTTC.

This chain uses TRBV13 with TRBJ2-7; 7 bases match TRBD2. The CDR3 is 16 amino acids. The J segment lost 0 bases and the V segment lost 5 bases, leaving 10 bases of the junction unmatched. Germline CDR1 is PRHDT and CDR2 is FYEKMQ (reference sequence). The CDR3 DNA reads as TGTGCCAGCAGCCGGACCGCAGGGAGGGGCTCCTACGAGCAGTACTTC. It specifies CASSRTAGRGSYEQYF.

This chain connects TRBV3-1 to TRBJ2-1; TRBD1 matches 7 bases. V shed 4 bases and J 8 bases; nucleotides not matched to a gene: 8. CDR1 and CDR2 (germline): LGHDT, YNNKEL (reference sequence). CDR3 length: 14 amino acids. The CDR3 is CASSPPRGWDEQFF. In DNA form, the CDR3 reads TGTGCCAGCAGCCCCCCCAGGGGGTGGGATGAGCAGTTCTTC.

The chain has TRBV29-1 and TRBJ2-1, with D possibly being TRBD2 (5 bases). The CDR3 extends over 13 amino acids. The V gene's germline CDR1 is SQVTM and CDR2 ANQGSEA. Trimming shortened V by 4 bases and J by 10 bases, and 17 bases separated the two germline ends. In DNA, the CDR3 is TGCAGCGTTGTCGGCGGGTTTACTGGGGAGCAGTTCTTC. Its translation is CSVVGGFTGEQFF.

The genes are TRBV5-1 and TRBJ2-1; D perhaps matches TRBD2 (6 bases). The CDR3 sequence is 15 residues long. Trimming took 3 bases from V and 8 from J, leaving 18 bases between them. The germline V gene encodes CDR1 SGHRS and CDR2 YFSETQ. The CDR3 is CASSSGGTPMDEQFF. Here the CDR3 DNA reads TGCGCCAGCAGCTCTGGGGGGACCCCTATGGATGAGCAGTTCTTC. The full variable domain, rest sourced from reference TRBV5-1 and TRBJ2-1, is KAGVTQTPRYLIKTRGQQVTLSCSPISGHRSVSWYQQTPGQGLQFLFEYFSETQRNKGNFPGRFSGRQFSNSRSEMNVSTLELGDSALYLCASSSGGTPMDEQFFGPGTRLTVL.

There are a few counts of this clonotype. The chain has TRBV12-3 or TRBV12-4 and TRBJ2-1; D unresolved. V was trimmed by 3 bases and J by 9 bases, leaving 12 bases between them. The CDR3 runs to 13 residues. The CDR3 reads CASSFKRVGEQFF. The DNA for the CDR3 is TGTGCCAGCAGTTTCAAAAGGGTTGGTGAGCAGTTCTTC.

J is TRBJ2-3 and V is TRBV4-2; 11 nucleotides agree with TRBD2. This CDR3 has 14 amino acids. The ends lost 5 bases at V and 8 bases at J; junction bases unmatched: 6. The germline V gene has CDR1 LGHNA and CDR2 YNFKEQ. For the CDR3, the DNA is TGTGCCAGCAGCTCCCTAGCGGGGGGCCTTACGCAGTATTTT. Protein product: CASSSLAGGLTQYF.

The V gene is TRBV4-1, the J gene TRBJ2-5, with 9 nucleotides matching TRBD1. The CDR3 is 16 amino acids. Germline CDR1 MGHRA, CDR2 YSYEKL. V lost 1 base and J lost 5; bases outside the gene matches: 8. CDR3 bases: TGCGCCAGCAGCCAAGGAGGGACAGGGATGAAGGAGACCCAGTACTTC. Protein: CASSQGGTGMKETQYF.

The chain has TRBV10-3 and TRBJ2-3; D unresolved. CDR1 is ENHRY, CDR2 SYGVKD, per germline. This CDR3 has 15 residues. Trimming stripped 3 bases from V and 0 bases from J, with 10 bases between. The CDR3, as DNA: TGTGCCATCAGTGACCTGGATTCTAGCACAGATACGCAGTATTTT. This sequence encodes CAISDLDSSTDTQYF.

This clonotype was counted once. V gene TRBV6-5 combines with J gene TRBJ1-1; D remains unclear. This CDR3 contains 14 residues. Germline-derived CDR1 and CDR2 are MNHEY and SVGAGI. The germline V and J ends were trimmed by 4 bases and 1 base, with 10 bases remaining between them. The CDR3 is CASSWRRPNTEAFF. For the CDR3, the DNA is TGTGCCAGCAGTTGGCGGCGGCCGAACACTGAAGCTTTCTTT.

A few counts support this clonotype. The rearrangement uses TRBV6-5 and TRBJ1-5; tentative D call: TRBD1 (6 bases). The V and J ends lost 5 bases and 0 bases respectively, with 11 bases between them. Germline assignment: CDR1 MNHEY and CDR2 SVGAGI. This CDR3 is built from 15 residues. As DNA, the CDR3 is TGTGCCAGCAGTGAACAGGGATTTAGCAATCAGCCCCAGCATTTT. The encoded protein is CASSEQGFSNQPQHF.

In this sample, this clonotype turned up once. The chain is built from TRBV20-1 and TRBJ1-2; D is unresolved. This CDR3 is 12 amino acids long. The V gene's germline CDR1 is DFQATT and CDR2 SNEGSKA (reference sequence). The V end was cut by 2 bases, the J end by 3 bases, with 7 bases between. As DNA, the CDR3 is TGCAGTGCTAGAACTCAAGACTATGGCTACACCTTC. Its translation: CSARTQDYGYTF.

This clonotype has more than one count but fewer than ten. The chain employs TRBV12-3 or TRBV12-4 and TRBJ2-7; D gene unclear. V was pared by 3 bases and J by 0 bases, with 6 bases between. CDR3 size: 13 residues. DNA of the CDR3: TGTGCCAGCAGTTTCCCCTTCTCCTACGAGCAGTACTTC. The encoded protein is CASSFPFSYEQYF.

This chain uses TRBV10-3 with TRBJ1-2; 7 positions match TRBD1. There are 13 residues in the CDR3. Trimming took 6 bases from V and 2 from J; bases not matched to a gene: 3. Germline CDR1 ENHRY, CDR2 SYGVKD. The CDR3 spells CAISVQGNYGYTF. Here the CDR3 DNA reads TGTGCCATCAGCGTACAGGGGAACTATGGCTACACCTTC.

This clonotype showed up just a few times. CDR3 sequence: CSVVGRLSYNEQFF. The DNA for the CDR3 is TGCAGCGTTGTTGGGCGTCTCTCCTACAATGAGCAGTTCTTC. V usage is TRBV29-1 and J usage is TRBJ2-1; unclear D gene. Germline CDR1 and CDR2: SQVTM and ANQGSEA. CDR3 length equals 14 residues. Trimming left V 4 bases short and J 0 bases short, with 10 bases between.